One and the same sample provided the 30 T cell receptor beta chains below, sequenced in a study of human thymus T cells. Resections from corrective heart surgery supplied the thymus tissue. The data were produced by immunoSEQ multiplex PCR, yet TCRdb's version contains in-frame clones alone and is incomplete. This table holds tens of thousands of clones, around 95% found once. Sequenced input: thymus tissue. These receptors all come from a girl younger than two with a congenital heart defect but otherwise immunologically healthy.

V gene TRBV4-3 combines with J gene TRBJ1-4, with TRBD1 identical over 12 bases. The V gene's germline CDR1 is LGHNA and CDR2 YSLEER. V dropped 4 bases and J dropped 0; count of bases not matched to a gene: 15. CDR3 length: 21 residues. Here the CDR3 reads CASSRSWGQGAYSSTNEKLFF. In DNA form, the CDR3 reads TGCGCCAGCAGCCGGTCATGGGGACAGGGGGCCTATTCTTCAACTAATGAAAAACTGTTTTTT.

This chain connects TRBV19 to TRBJ1-5, with unresolved D. This CDR3 is built from 16 residues. Germline CDR1 LNHDA, CDR2 SQIVND (reference sequence). V lost 7 bases, J lost 0 bases, and 16 bases lay in between. The CDR3 nucleotides are TGTGCCAGTACTCCCCCGCGAGGCGATAGCAATCAGCCCCAGCATTTT. It is translated as CASTPPRGDSNQPQHF.

The table lists this clone with a count of one. This chain uses TRBV28 with TRBJ2-7; D might be TRBD1 (6 bases). The length of the CDR3 is 13 residues. V shed 10 bases and J shed 3 bases, with 16 bases lying between them. Per the germline V gene, CDR1 is MDHEN and CDR2 is SYDVKM. Here the CDR3 DNA reads TGTGCCACTCTACCGGGACACTTCTACGAGCAGTACTTC. Translated, it gives CATLPGHFYEQYF.

The CDR3 here is CASIHSPETPTATDTQYF. The DNA for the CDR3 is TGCGCCAGCATCCATTCGCCGGAGACTCCTACCGCGACAGATACGCAGTATTTT. This rearrangement joins TRBV23-1 to TRBJ2-3, with D uncertain. TRBV23-1 qualifies as an ORF whose function is uncertain. The ends were cut back, 7 bases at V and 3 bases at J, with 26 bases in the middle. The CDR3 runs 18 residues.

The rearrangement links TRBV28 to TRBJ2-7; maybe TRBD2 (6 bases). The CDR3 contains 13 residues. Germline loops: CDR1 MDHEN, CDR2 SYDVKM. The germline V and J ends were trimmed by 1 base and 6 bases, with 10 bases remaining between them. CDR3 sequence: CASSLFRGGEQYF. DNA of the CDR3: TGTGCCAGCAGTTTATTTCGGGGAGGCGAGCAGTACTTC.

The chain carries TRBV5-1 and TRBJ2-1; 8 nucleotides align to TRBD2. The junction had 6 bases not matched to a gene; V was cut back by 6 bases and J by 7 bases. The CDR3 spans 13 residues. The V gene's germline CDR1 is SGHRS and CDR2 YFSETQ. The CDR3, as DNA: TGCGCCAGCACGGTGGCGGGAGGAAATGAGCAGTTCTTC. The encoded protein is CASTVAGGNEQFF.

Here the CDR3 reads CASSLFFYFSSYEQYF. The CDR3 nucleotides read TGTGCCAGCAGCTTATTTTTCTATTTTAGCTCCTACGAGCAGTACTTC. This chain uses TRBV7-3 with TRBJ2-7; D is ambiguous. The ends were cut back, 2 bases at V and 0 bases at J, with 14 bases in the middle. Germline loops: CDR1 SGHTA, CDR2 FQGTGA. The CDR3 runs 16 residues.

The chain links TRBV10-1 to TRBJ2-7; D uncertain. V lost 5 bases and J 2 bases, leaving 19 bases between the germline ends. The CDR3 runs to 16 residues. Germline loops: CDR1 WNHNN, CDR2 SYGVQD (reference sequence). Written as DNA, the CDR3 is TGCGCCAGCAGTACTCTTGACTCCAATCACACCTACGAGCAGTACTTC. Translating gives CASSTLDSNHTYEQYF.

The J gene is TRBJ2-1, the V gene TRBV4-3; perhaps TRBD2 as D (6 bases). The length of the CDR3 is 15 residues. V lost 0 bases and J 10 bases, leaving 16 bases between the germline ends. Germline-derived CDR1 and CDR2 are LGHNA and YSLEER. CDR3 residues: CASSQDLGGKGEQFF. The CDR3 nucleotides read TGCGCCAGCAGCCAAGATTTGGGCGGGAAGGGGGAGCAGTTCTTC.

This clone was seen a single time. This rearrangement joins TRBV7-6 to TRBJ1-2; D possibly corresponds to TRBD1 (5 bases). Trimming stripped 0 bases from V and 6 bases from J, with 11 bases between. CDR1 and CDR2 from the germline V gene are SGHVS and FNYEAQ. This CDR3 spans 14 amino acids. As DNA, the CDR3 is TGTGCCAGCAGCTTAGCGGGGCAGGAAGATGGCTACACCTTC. This translates into CASSLAGQEDGYTF.

V gene TRBV7-3 combines with J gene TRBJ2-5, with D hard to call. Germline V lookup: CDR1 SGHTA, CDR2 FQGTGA. Between the trimmed V and J ends, which lost 5 bases and 3 bases, there was a span of 22 bases. The CDR3 loop spans 17 amino acids. CDR3 residues: CASSPPTTDLLEETQYF. CDR3 in DNA: TGTGCCAGCAGCCCACCTACCACGGACCTGTTAGAAGAGACCCAGTACTTC.

The gene calls are TRBV7-6 and TRBJ2-3, with 8 bases matching TRBD2. Unmatched junction bases numbered 11, after V lost 0 bases and J lost 0 bases. CDR3 length equals 19 residues. Per germline, CDR1 SGHVS and CDR2 FNYEAQ. The DNA of the CDR3 is TGTGCCAGCAGCTTAGCGTGGGAGCGGGAGCGGGGAAGCACAGATACGCAGTATTTT. It encodes CASSLAWERERGSTDTQYF.

The chain couples TRBV18 to TRBJ1-5, with D perhaps TRBD1 (6 bases). Germline V gene data show CDR1 as KGHSH and CDR2 as LQKENI. Trimming pared 1 base from V and 9 bases from J, leaving 16 bases between. The CDR3 totals 15 residues. CDR3: CASSPRGGDVLPQHF. CDR3 in DNA: TGTGCCAGCTCACCACGAGGGGGGGATGTACTGCCCCAGCATTTT.

V usage is TRBV7-3 and J usage is TRBJ2-1; D is undetermined. This CDR3 contains 13 residues. V lost 3 bases and J 3 bases, leaving 6 bases between the germline ends. Per the germline V gene, CDR1 is SGHTA and CDR2 is FQGTGA. CDR3 amino acids: CASSFNIYNEQFF. CDR3 coding DNA: TGTGCCAGCAGCTTTAATATCTACAATGAGCAGTTCTTC. Variable domain in full (rest from reference TRBV7-3 and TRBJ2-1): GAGVSQTPSNKVTEKGKYVELRCDPISGHTALYWYRQSLGQGPEFLIYFQGTGAADDSGLPNDRFFAVRPEGSVSTLKIQRTERGDSAVYLCASSFNIYNEQFFGPGTRLTVL.

J is TRBJ1-1 and V is TRBV21-1; the table's D gene call, TRBD1, was not cross checked with the DNA. TRBV21-1 is noted as a pseudogene. This CDR3 is 16 amino acids long. The DNA for the CDR3 is TGTGCCAGCAGCAACTCTCCTGGACAGGCAAGAACCTGGGCTTTCTTT. Translated: CASSNSPGQARTWAFF.

The V call is TRBV4-3, the J call TRBJ2-3; D remains ambiguous. Germline V gene sequence: CDR1 LGHNA, CDR2 YSLEER. This CDR3 contains 15 residues. Trimming pared 4 bases from V and 0 bases from J, leaving 11 bases between. CDR3 residues: CASSRAVLSTDTQYF. As DNA, the CDR3 is TGCGCCAGCAGCCGGGCAGTCCTTAGCACAGATACGCAGTATTTT.

The gene calls are TRBV4-1 and TRBJ2-7; D remains ambiguous. CDR1 is MGHRA and CDR2 is YSYEKL in the germline V gene. The CDR3 runs to 16 residues. Trimming took off 0 bases at V and 4 bases at J, with 16 bases between the two ends. In nucleotides, the CDR3 is TGCGCCAGCAGCCAAGATTCTCCTTTAGCCCGATACGAGCAGTACTTC. It is translated as CASSQDSPLARYEQYF.

The V gene is TRBV18, the J gene TRBJ2-3; weak D call: TRBD2 (5 bases). CDR1 and CDR2 (germline): KGHSH, LQKENI. The CDR3 spans 15 residues. Trimming cost V 3 bases and J 0 bases, with 10 bases left between them. The CDR3 loop is CASSPPGKSTDTQYF. CDR3 bases: TGTGCCAGCTCACCGCCCGGGAAAAGCACAGATACGCAGTATTTT.

This clone has only a few counts. In DNA form, the CDR3 reads TGTGCCAGCAGCATAAGATGGGACAGGGTGGGGGACACTGAAGCTTTCTTT. The encoded protein is CASSIRWDRVGDTEAFF. The chain links TRBV7-2 to TRBJ1-1; 9 bases align to TRBD1. Losses at the gene ends were 5 bases for V and 3 bases for J; bases not matched to a gene: 13. Germline CDR1 reads SGHTA; CDR2 reads FQGNSA. This CDR3 comprises 17 residues.

V usage is TRBV7-3 and J usage is TRBJ2-5; D might be TRBD1 (5 bases). Germline V gene lookup returns CDR1 SGHTA and CDR2 FQGTGA. V lost 6 bases and J 3 bases, leaving 11 bases between the germline ends. The CDR3 loop spans 13 amino acids. The CDR3 bases are TGTGCCAGCAGTTCTGACAGTAAAGAGACCCAGTACTTC. It specifies CASSSDSKETQYF.

V is TRBV6-1 and J is TRBJ1-2; D is possibly TRBD1 (5 bases). Germline values: CDR1 MNHNS, CDR2 SASEGT. This CDR3 comprises 14 residues. V was trimmed by 0 bases and J by 8 bases, leaving 13 bases between them. CDR3 DNA: TGTGCCAGCAGTGAAGCTTTCCGGGGCGGGGGCTACACCTTC. This translates into CASSEAFRGGGYTF.

The CDR3 here is CASSTGRRNQPQHF. The CDR3 DNA follows: TGTGCCAGTAGTACCGGACGGAGAAATCAGCCCCAGCATTTT. The genes are TRBV19 and TRBJ1-5; D remains unclear. Germline-derived CDR1 and CDR2 are LNHDA and SQIVND (reference sequence). V was shortened by 4 bases and J by 4 bases, with 11 bases between the two germline ends. This CDR3 spans 14 amino acids.

The V gene is TRBV18, the J gene TRBJ1-2; a possible D gene is TRBD1 (5 bases). This CDR3 region has 13 residues. Germline V lookup: CDR1 KGHSH, CDR2 LQKENI. Trimming took off 3 bases at V and 6 bases at J, with 11 bases between the two ends. The CDR3 loop reads CASSPYRGDGYTF. Written as DNA, the CDR3 is TGTGCCAGCTCACCCTATAGGGGTGATGGCTACACCTTC.

V usage is TRBV4-3 and J usage is TRBJ1-3, with D uncertain. The CDR3 loop spans 16 amino acids. V lost 1 base and J 0 bases, leaving 10 bases between the germline ends. Germline CDR1 and CDR2: LGHNA and YSLEER. The CDR3: CASSQGLGPSGNTIYF. The CDR3 nucleotides are TGCGCCAGCAGCCAAGGGTTAGGACCCTCTGGAAACACCATATATTTT.

This clone has a single count. This chain connects TRBV11-2 to TRBJ1-4, with a weak D call TRBD1 (5 bases). This CDR3 has 17 amino acids. Germline loops: CDR1 SGHAT, CDR2 FQNNGV. V was shortened by 1 base and J by 0 bases, with 12 bases between the two germline ends. CDR3 DNA sequence: TGTGCCAGCAGCTTAGTACGGGGGGGATCAACTAATGAAAAACTGTTTTTT. Translated: CASSLVRGGSTNEKLFF. The full variable domain, rest sourced from reference TRBV11-2 and TRBJ1-4, is EAGVAQSPRYKIIEKRQSVAFWCNPISGHATLYWYQQILGQGPKLLIQFQNNGVVDDSQLPKDRFSAERLKGVDSTLKIQPAKLEDSAVYLCASSLVRGGSTNEKLFFGSGTQLSVL.

The CDR3 region has the DNA TGTGCCAGCAGCTTACTTGGGAACAGGGTGAACACTGAAGCTTTCTTT. It codes for CASSLLGNRVNTEAFF. The V gene is TRBV7-9, the J gene TRBJ1-1; the D gene is possibly TRBD1 (6 bases). Trimming removed 2 bases from V and 0 bases from J, with 13 bases in between. The CDR3 contains 16 residues. The germline V gene encodes CDR1 SEHNR and CDR2 FQNEAQ (reference sequence).

The chain links TRBV7-9 to TRBJ2-1, with 9 bases aligning to TRBD2. The V gene end was trimmed by 1 base and the J gene end by 9 bases; junction bases not matched to a gene: 7. The germline gives CDR1 SEHNR, CDR2 FQNEAQ (reference sequence). The CDR3 is 15 residues long. Here the CDR3 DNA reads TGTGCCAGCAGCTTAGTGGCGGGAGGGCCGGGTGAGCAGTTCTTC. Translation gives CASSLVAGGPGEQFF.

V is TRBV11-2 and J is TRBJ1-2, with TRBD1 matching over 8 bases. The CDR3 runs to 15 residues. V was clipped by 4 bases and J by 1 base; unmatched bases: 5. Germline loops: CDR1 SGHAT, CDR2 FQNNGV. In nucleotides, the CDR3 is TGTGCCAGCAGCTCCCAGGGGGCTATTAACTATGGCTACACCTTC. It encodes CASSSQGAINYGYTF.

This clone is a singleton in its sample. This sequence joins TRBV15 and TRBJ2-1; TRBD2 aligns across 9 bases. Germline V CDR1 and CDR2: LNHNV, YYDKDF (reference sequence). V lost 3 bases, J lost 8 bases, and 11 bases stayed unmatched. The CDR3 runs to 16 residues. In DNA form, the CDR3 reads TGTGCCACCAGCAGGGGACAGTTAGCGGGAGCGGATGAGCAGTTCTTC. Residues: CATSRGQLAGADEQFF.

The V and J genes are TRBV6-4 and TRBJ1-2; 8 bases are shared with TRBD1. Per germline, CDR1 MRHNA and CDR2 SNTAGT. Trimming at V came to 0 bases and at J to 6 bases, leaving 6 bases not matched to a gene. This CDR3 has 15 amino acids. CDR3 amino acids: CASSDSPGGRDGYTF. CDR3 DNA sequence: TGTGCCAGCAGTGACTCGCCAGGGGGCCGAGATGGCTACACCTTC.